This TCR beta chain was found in a study of HIV-infected children after antiretroviral therapy interruption. Study context: Most participating children were previously exposed to EBV and CMV. In continuous treatment, analyzed samples were from weeks 0, 48 and 150.

Germline CDR1 is SGHTA and CDR2 is FQGNSA. This CDR3 contains 15 residues. V was trimmed by 1 base and J by 1 base, leaving 11 bases between them. Ten or more counts support this clonotype. Its target is unknown. A 3' RACE protocol on RNA, with unique molecular identifiers, produced the TCR library. TCRdb recomputed calls from the 3' RACE reads with MiXCR, one row per CDR3 protein. The table lists more than 40,000 distinct CDR3 sequences, roughly 4% of them singletons, with roughly 0.7% in the top ten. Study-wide points: The Gini coefficient of naive CD4+ repertoires rose, returning to baseline by 3 years.

The treatment was: PENTA 11 planned treatment interruption arm or continuous ART arm. Naive CD4+ CD45RA+ CD45RO- T cells were FACS-sorted from thawed PBMCs. This specimen was CD45RA+ CD4+ T cells from PBMCs, pooled from several time points, taken from a donor given antiretroviral therapy, either interrupted or continuous. Subset: naive CD4+ CD45RA+ CD45RO- T cells. The chain employs TRBV7-2 and TRBJ2-7; perhaps TRBD1 as D (5 bases). This TCR was sampled from a pool of human donors with HIV. The DNA for the CDR3 is TGTGCCAGCAGCTTAGTGCAGGGCGGTTCCTACGAGCAGTACTTC. Protein product: CASSLVQGGSYEQYF.